A selection of T cell receptor beta chains follows, all from one sample in a study of T-cell reconstitution after alpha-beta-depleted transplantation in children. TCRdb independently ran MiXCR on the PCR reads; one entry per CDR3 protein. The repertoire holds some 350,000 distinct CDR3 sequences, with approximately 10% as singletons. Sequenced here: PBMCs from the stem cell graft donor, sampled from the stem cell graft. These receptors were collected from a human donor who donated a stem cell graft to a child with acute lymphoblastic leukemia. The CDR3 runs from the conserved cysteine through the conserved F or W. A D gene is named only where the DNA matches it firmly. A clone size is listed for some rows: how often the clone was seen (once, few, many), or a class if it is expanded.

CDR3: CASSSGVTYEQYF
DNA: TGTGCCAGCAGCTCAGGGGTAACCTACGAGCAGTACTTC
size: .
V: TRBV7-9
D: .
J: TRBJ2-7

CDR3: CASSQRTSGVPLYF
DNA: TGCGCCAGCAGCCAAAGGACTAGCGGGGTTCCCCTTTACTTC
size: .
V: TRBV4-1
D: TRBD2
J: TRBJ2-7

CDR3: CAISESAGKGSYEQYF
DNA: TGTGCCATCAGTGAGTCGGCCGGGAAGGGTTCCTACGAGCAGTACTTC
size: .
V: TRBV10-3
D: .
J: TRBJ2-7

CDR3: CASSLEQRSSYNEQFF
DNA: TGTGCCAGCAGCCTAGAGCAGAGAAGCTCCTACAATGAGCAGTTCTTC
size: few
V: TRBV5-5
D: .
J: TRBJ2-1

CDR3: CASSAGTSGYQETQYF
DNA: TGTGCCAGCAGTGCCGGGACTAGCGGTTACCAAGAGACCCAGTACTTC
size: few
V: TRBV12-3/TRBV12-4
D: TRBD2
J: TRBJ2-5

CDR3: CASSLAASRDTGELFF
DNA: TGCGCCAGCAGCTTGGCGGCTAGCAGGGACACCGGGGAGCTGTTTTTT
size: many
V: TRBV5-1
D: .
J: TRBJ2-2

CDR3: CSVERENYEQYF
DNA: TGCAGCGTTGAGCGGGAGAACTACGAGCAGTACTTC
size: few
V: TRBV29-1
D: TRBD2
J: TRBJ2-7

CDR3: CSARDNRSPTDTQYF
DNA: TGCAGTGCTAGAGACAACAGGAGTCCCACAGATACGCAGTATTTT
size: few
V: TRBV20-1
D: .
J: TRBJ2-3

CDR3: CASSLGTGADTQYF
DNA: TGTGCCAGCAGCTTGGGTACGGGGGCAGATACGCAGTATTTT
size: .
V: TRBV7-2
D: .
J: TRBJ2-3

CDR3: CASSLVDSGATQYF
DNA: TGTGCCAGCAGCTTAGTCGACTCCGGGGCTACGCAGTATTTT
size: .
V: TRBV11-2
D: .
J: TRBJ2-3

CDR3: CSARDRDRAFNYGYTF
DNA: TGCAGTGCTAGAGATAGGGACAGGGCATTTAACTATGGCTACACCTTC
size: many
V: TRBV20-1
D: TRBD1
J: TRBJ1-2

CDR3: CSATHGLGYEQYF
DNA: TGCAGTGCTACTCACGGTCTCGGCTACGAGCAGTACTTC
size: many
V: TRBV20-1
D: .
J: TRBJ2-7

CDR3: CASVTGGPYTGELFF
DNA: TGTGCCAGCGTCACGGGAGGTCCTTACACCGGGGAGCTGTTTTTT
size: .
V: TRBV6-2/TRBV6-3
D: TRBD2
J: TRBJ2-2

CDR3: CASSQDPVREDFTDTQYF
DNA: TGCGCCAGCAGCCAAGATCCCGTGCGGGAGGATTTCACAGATACGCAGTATTTT
size: .
V: TRBV4-3
D: TRBD2
J: TRBJ2-3

CDR3: CCAREKGRSYQETQYF
DNA: TGCTGTGCTAGAGAGAAGGGGCGGTCGTACCAAGAGACCCAGTACTTC
size: few
V: TRBV20-1
D: .
J: TRBJ2-5

CDR3: CASSRGATGSYEQYF
DNA: TGTGCCAGCAGCCGGGGGGCCACAGGGTCTTACGAGCAGTACTTC
size: few
V: TRBV7-3
D: .
J: TRBJ2-7

CDR3: CASSLWAGGNQPQHF
DNA: TGTGCCAGCAGTTTATGGGCAGGGGGGAATCAGCCCCAGCATTTT
size: few
V: TRBV28
D: TRBD1
J: TRBJ1-5

CDR3: CASEDRDRNEQYF
DNA: TGTGCCAGCGAAGACAGGGATAGAAACGAGCAGTACTTC
size: few
V: TRBV27
D: TRBD1
J: TRBJ2-7

CDR3: CASSLAGLAGGIEQFF
DNA: TGTGCCAGCAGCTTAGCGGGCCTAGCGGGAGGGATTGAGCAGTTCTTC
size: .
V: TRBV7-2
D: TRBD2
J: TRBJ2-1

CDR3: CASSLAHGTGGALKETQYF
DNA: TGTGCCAGCAGCTTAGCGCACGGGACAGGGGGCGCTCTCAAGGAGACCCAGTACTTC
size: .
V: TRBV7-6
D: TRBD1
J: TRBJ2-5

CDR3: CASSSLSGSDTQYF
DNA: TGTGCCAGCAGCTCCCTTTCTGGGTCAGATACGCAGTATTTT
size: many
V: TRBV9
D: .
J: TRBJ2-3

CDR3: CSVEGRTSGFNEQFF
DNA: TGCAGCGTTGAAGGCAGGACTAGCGGTTTCAATGAGCAGTTCTTC
size: many
V: TRBV29-1
D: TRBD2
J: TRBJ2-1

CDR3: CATSDRTGGTSGRNNEQFF
DNA: TGTGCCACCAGTGACCGTACAGGGGGGACTAGCGGGAGAAACAATGAGCAGTTCTTC
size: few
V: TRBV24-1
D: TRBD2
J: TRBJ2-1

CDR3: CASSLSRLSYEQYF
DNA: TGTGCCAGCAGTTTATCTCGCCTCTCCTACGAGCAGTACTTC
size: few
V: TRBV27
D: .
J: TRBJ2-7

CDR3: CSALRDSYNEQFF
DNA: TGCAGTGCCCTTCGGGACTCCTACAATGAGCAGTTCTTC
size: many
V: TRBV20-1
D: .
J: TRBJ2-1

CDR3: CASSLSTSGRETQYF
DNA: TGTGCCAGCAGCTTATCGACTAGCGGGAGGGAGACCCAGTACTTC
size: many
V: TRBV7-6
D: TRBD2
J: TRBJ2-5

CDR3: CASSPPEITGEQYF
DNA: TGTGCCAGCTCACCACCTGAGATTACGGGAGAGCAGTACTTC
size: few
V: TRBV18
D: .
J: TRBJ2-7

CDR3: CASSLRDGNTYEQYF
DNA: TGCGCCAGCAGCTTACGGGACGGAAATACCTACGAGCAGTACTTC
size: few
V: TRBV5-1
D: .
J: TRBJ2-7

CDR3: CASSWDSHNEQFF
DNA: TGTGCCAGCAGTTGGGACAGCCACAATGAGCAGTTCTTC
size: many
V: TRBV6-5
D: TRBD1
J: TRBJ2-1

CDR3: CSALKASGLDYEQYF
DNA: TGCAGTGCTCTGAAGGCGTCGGGACTTGACTACGAGCAGTACTTC
size: .
V: TRBV20-1
D: .
J: TRBJ2-7

CDR3: CSARLFRVDSPLHF
DNA: TGCAGTGCTAGACTCTTCAGGGTGGATTCACCCCTCCACTTT
size: few
V: TRBV20-1
D: .
J: TRBJ1-6

CDR3: CASSFGVEGYGYTF
DNA: TGTGCCAGCAGTTTTGGGGTCGAGGGGTATGGCTACACCTTC
size: few
V: TRBV27
D: .
J: TRBJ1-2

CDR3: CASSPWAGTYNEQFF
DNA: TGTGCCAGCAGCCCCTGGGCGGGAACCTACAATGAGCAGTTCTTC
size: .
V: TRBV7-3
D: .
J: TRBJ2-1

CDR3: CSATGQLGTSGRSGSYNEQFF
DNA: TGCAGTGCTACCGGCCAGTTAGGGACTAGCGGGAGGTCTGGCTCCTACAATGAGCAGTTCTTC
size: few
V: TRBV20-1
D: TRBD2
J: TRBJ2-1

CDR3: CASRVRLTEKLFF
DNA: TGTGCCAGCAGGGTTCGTCTGACTGAAAAACTGTTTTTT
size: .
V: TRBV2
D: .
J: TRBJ1-4

CDR3: CSARVSTGYQETQYF
DNA: TGCAGTGCTAGAGTCTCAACTGGGTACCAAGAGACCCAGTACTTC
size: few
V: TRBV20-1
D: .
J: TRBJ2-5

CDR3: CASSPGQVQETQYF
DNA: TGTGCCAGCAGCCCCGGGCAGGTCCAAGAGACCCAGTACTTC
size: few
V: TRBV12-3/TRBV12-4
D: .
J: TRBJ2-5

CDR3: CASSPPGSGVNEQFF
DNA: TGTGCCAGCAGCCCGCCGGGTAGCGGGGTCAATGAGCAGTTCTTC
size: .
V: TRBV7-9
D: TRBD2
J: TRBJ2-1

CDR3: CASSVGGGAGTQYF
DNA: TGTGCCAGCAGTGTTGGAGGGGGCGCAGGTACCCAGTACTTC
size: few
V: TRBV25-1
D: .
J: TRBJ2-5

CDR3: CASNSGTAYNEQFF
DNA: TGCGCCAGCAACTCCGGGACAGCCTACAATGAGCAGTTCTTC
size: .
V: TRBV5-1
D: TRBD1
J: TRBJ2-1

CDR3: CASSILHSNQPQHF
DNA: TGTGCCAGTAGTATACTTCATAGCAATCAGCCCCAGCATTTT
size: .
V: TRBV19
D: .
J: TRBJ1-5

CDR3: CASSLEPGRPPNEQFF
DNA: TGTGCCAGCAGCCTGGAACCGGGCCGTCCGCCCAATGAGCAGTTCTTC
size: many
V: TRBV4-2
D: .
J: TRBJ2-1

CDR3: CASSLVPENTEAFF
DNA: TGTGCCAGCAGCTTAGTTCCGGAAAACACTGAAGCTTTCTTT
size: many
V: TRBV7-2
D: .
J: TRBJ1-1

CDR3: CASSGSSGYEQYF
DNA: TGTGCCAGCAGTGGAAGTAGCGGATACGAGCAGTACTTC
size: .
V: TRBV27
D: .
J: TRBJ2-7

CDR3: CSARQVGQPQHF
DNA: TGCAGTGCTAGACAGGTTGGTCAGCCCCAGCATTTT
size: .
V: TRBV20-1
D: .
J: TRBJ1-5

CDR3: CASREGNSPLHF
DNA: TGCGCCAGCAGGGAAGGAAATTCACCCCTCCACTTT
size: many
V: TRBV5-1
D: .
J: TRBJ1-6